This T cell receptor beta chain was identified during a study of T cells after yellow fever vaccination. This clonotype was observed a few times. The antigen remains undetermined. Study conclusions and caveats: Most primary-vaccination clones recurred post-booster (around 95% CD4, just over 85% CD8).

The V end lost 0 bases, the J end lost 5 bases, and 11 bases lay between the germline ends. Germline values: CDR1 SGHKS, CDR2 YYEKEE (reference sequence). This CDR3 has 14 residues. It was through 5'RACE template switching that TCR cDNA was made, with a universal primer site and UMIs added. TCRdb ran MiXCR on the 5' RACE reads and lists one entry per CDR3 protein. The table lists 250,000 to 350,000 distinct CDR3 sequences, 6.5% to 8.5% of them singletons. The TCR was taken from a man aged 18 to 35 who received the YFV17D yellow fever vaccine. V usage is TRBV5-5 and J usage is TRBJ1-2, with a weak D call TRBD1 (6 bases). This sample comprised PBMCs, obtained approximately 47 days after the first yellow fever vaccination. The CDR3 loop reads CASSLEQGQYGYTF. The CDR3 DNA sequence: TGTGCCAGCAGCTTGGAACAGGGCCAGTATGGCTACACCTTC.